The 29 T cell receptor beta chains reported below all come from one sample, sequenced in a study of neurological immune-mediated disorders. TCRdb re-derived calls from the 5' RACE reads in MiXCR, one entry per CDR3 protein. This table holds about 74,000 distinct CDR3 sequences, roughly 5.5% found once. Sequenced input: PBMCs. These TCRs come from a man aged 18 to 30 with multiple sclerosis.

In its sample, this clonotype was seen many times. This chain links TRBV5-1 with TRBJ1-1; a possible D gene is TRBD1 (6 bases). Germline CDR1 reads SGHRS; CDR2 reads YFSETQ. V gave up 1 base and J gave up 0 bases, with 16 bases separating them. The CDR3 has 17 amino acids. The CDR3 protein is CASSLRQGSVVNTEAFF. CDR3 coding DNA: TGCGCCAGCAGCTTGAGGCAGGGGAGTGTGGTGAACACTGAAGCTTTCTTT. Using reference TRBV5-1 and TRBJ1-1 for the parts outside the CDR3, the full variable domain is KAGVTQTPRYLIKTRGQQVTLSCSPISGHRSVSWYQQTPGQGLQFLFEYFSETQRNKGNFPGRFSGRQFSNSRSEMNVSTLELGDSALYLCASSLRQGSVVNTEAFFGQGTRLTVV.

This clonotype was recorded at least ten times. CDR3 coding DNA: TGTGCCAGCAGTTCAGGAATCCTAGCCAAAAACATTCAGTACTTC. Its translation: CASSSGILAKNIQYF. The rearrangement uses TRBV27 and TRBJ2-4; D is ambiguous. The V and J ends lost 4 bases and 0 bases respectively, with 10 bases between them. Per germline, CDR1 MNHEY and CDR2 SMNVEV (reference sequence). There are 15 residues in the CDR3.

This clonotype was seen ten or more times. V usage is TRBV24-1 and J usage is TRBJ2-1; perhaps TRBD1 as D (6 bases). Germline values: CDR1 KGHDR, CDR2 SFDVKD. The length of the CDR3 is 15 residues. With 2 bases removed from V and 3 bases from J, the gap between germline ends came to 10 bases. CDR3 sequence: CATSDSDRHYNEQFF. CDR3 nucleotides: TGTGCCACCAGTGATTCGGACAGACACTACAATGAGCAGTTCTTC.

In this sample, this clonotype turned up a few times. At one boundary the junction diverges from the germline segment, which might be a read error. The chain recombines TRBV15 with TRBJ1-5; D is uncertain. Per germline, CDR1 LNHNV and CDR2 YYDKDF (reference sequence). The CDR3 contains 15 residues. CDR3 sequence reads: CATSRDRQEGQPQNF. CDR3 nucleotide sequence: TGTGCCACCAGCAGAGATCGGCAGGAAGGTCAGCCCCAGAATTTT.

The sample holds many counts of this clonotype. CDR3 bases: TGTGCCAGCCGACCGGGGGTAGGAACCGGGGAGCTGTTTTTT. Its translation: CASRPGVGTGELFF. V and J are TRBV5-6 and TRBJ2-2; D is perhaps TRBD2 (6 bases). From germline, CDR1 is SGHDT and CDR2 YYEEEE. The V and J ends lost 7 bases and 5 bases respectively, with 15 bases between them. The CDR3 consists of 14 residues.

This clonotype occurred many times. The chain uses TRBV20-1 and TRBJ2-1; 11 bases are shared with TRBD2. Germline loops: CDR1 DFQATT, CDR2 SNEGSKA (reference sequence). The CDR3 totals 16 residues. The junction had 11 bases not matched to a gene; V was cut back by 1 base and J by 9 bases. Here the CDR3 reads CSARAHGKLAGAEQFF. In DNA, the CDR3 is TGCAGTGCTAGAGCCCATGGGAAACTAGCGGGAGCTGAGCAGTTCTTC.

This clonotype was detected ten times or more. The V and J genes are TRBV7-8 and TRBJ2-7, with D uncertain. Trimming removed 1 base from V and 2 bases from J, with 6 bases in between. The CDR3 has 13 residues. Germline-derived CDR1 and CDR2 are SGHVS and FQNEAQ. The CDR3 loop is CASSLETAYEQYF. CDR3 coding DNA: TGTGCCAGCAGCTTAGAAACGGCCTACGAGCAGTACTTC.

This clonotype appeared many times. V is TRBV7-2 and J is TRBJ2-5; TRBD1 agrees at 10 bases. The CDR3 contains 14 residues. V shed 5 bases, J shed 4 bases, and the junction held 4 bases outside the gene matches. In germline, CDR1 is SGHTA, CDR2 FQGNSA. Here the CDR3 DNA reads TGTGCCAGCAGCCCCAGGGACAGGGGAGAGACCCAGTACTTC. Its translation: CASSPRDRGETQYF.

This rearrangement joins TRBV7-6 to TRBJ2-7; 13 nucleotides align to TRBD2. Germline V gives CDR1 SGHVS, CDR2 FNYEAQ. V was clipped by 5 bases and J by 7 bases; unmatched bases: 11. This CDR3 region has 16 residues. CDR3 sequence: CASSATGTSGVREQYF. In DNA, the CDR3 is TGTGCCAGCAGCGCAACCGGGACTAGCGGGGTAAGGGAGCAGTACTTC.

This clonotype was counted many times. The V and J genes are TRBV7-2 and TRBJ2-3, with TRBD1 matching over 11 bases. This CDR3 contains 15 residues. J lost 5 bases, V lost 4 bases, and 5 bases had no gene match. In germline, CDR1 is SGHTA, CDR2 FQGNSA. Here the CDR3 DNA reads TGTGCCAGCAGCTCGATGGGGACAGGGGGAGATACGCAGTATTTT. This translates into CASSSMGTGGDTQYF.

This clonotype was detected ten times or more. V is TRBV7-3 and J is TRBJ1-1; the D gene is possibly TRBD1 (6 bases). The CDR3 has 14 residues. CDR1 SGHTA and CDR2 FQGTGA come from the germline V gene. The V gene lost 1 base and the J gene lost 3 bases, with 9 bases spanning the gap. CDR3 amino acids: CASSLMSGDTEAFF. The DNA for the CDR3 is TGTGCCAGCAGCTTAATGTCAGGGGACACTGAAGCTTTCTTT.

Ten or more counts support this clonotype. The genes are TRBV6-5 and TRBJ1-2, with D unresolved. Trimming shortened V by 3 bases and J by 7 bases, and 9 bases separated the two germline ends. The CDR3 is 12 amino acids. Germline-derived CDR1 and CDR2 are MNHEY and SVGAGI. CDR3 residues: CASSYSAGGYTF. DNA for the CDR3: TGTGCCAGCAGTTATAGTGCCGGTGGCTACACCTTC.

This clonotype has a handful of counts. This chain uses TRBV6-1 with TRBJ2-5; 7 bases are shared with TRBD1. The CDR3 spans 16 residues. With 6 bases clipped from V and 2 bases from J, the junction kept 12 bases outside the gene matches. CDR1 is MNHNS and CDR2 is SASEGT in the germline V gene. CDR3 sequence: CASRPNSRTGQETQYF. CDR3 sequence (DNA): TGTGCCAGCAGGCCGAATAGTAGGACAGGTCAAGAGACCCAGTACTTC.

Many counts were recorded for this clonotype. This chain connects TRBV29-1 to TRBJ2-1; 8 bases are a match to TRBD2. The V gene's germline CDR1 is SQVTM and CDR2 ANQGSEA. V was pared by 6 bases and J by 4 bases, with 8 bases of the junction left unmatched. CDR3 length: 14 residues. CDR3 region: CSVHGRAGYNEQFF. CDR3 coding DNA: TGCAGCGTCCACGGGAGGGCCGGATACAATGAGCAGTTCTTC.

This clonotype was seen at least ten times. At one end the junction does not follow the germline gene, possibly because of a read error. The V call is TRBV12-3 or TRBV12-4, the J call TRBJ1-5; D is ambiguous. This CDR3 is built from 12 residues. In DNA, the CDR3 is TGTGCCAGCAGCCAAAGCGATCAGCCCCAGAATTTT. Its translation is CASSQSDQPQNF.

This clonotype occurred many times. The chain joins TRBV7-9 to TRBJ2-3, with 9 positions matching TRBD2. Trimming cost V 4 bases and J 6 bases; bases outside gene matches: 5. Germline V gene data show CDR1 as SEHNR and CDR2 as FQNEAQ (reference sequence). The CDR3 extends over 14 amino acids. CDR3: CASSSRTSGDTQYF. CDR3 nucleotide sequence: TGTGCCAGCAGCTCCCGCACTAGCGGGGATACGCAGTATTTT.

This clonotype was found many times. The chain has TRBV5-1 and TRBJ2-7, with 7 bases that match TRBD2. V was pared by 1 base and J by 4 bases, with 8 bases of the junction left unmatched. The germline CDR1 and CDR2 sequences are SGHRS and YFSETQ. The CDR3 sequence is 15 residues long. CDR3 protein: CASSLTGQAGYEQYF. The CDR3 DNA follows: TGCGCCAGCAGCTTGACGGGGCAAGCGGGATACGAGCAGTACTTC.

This clonotype was seen only a few times. The chain carries TRBV25-1 and TRBJ1-2, with 8 nucleotides matching TRBD1. CDR1 and CDR2 from the germline V gene are MGHDK and SYGVNS. J was trimmed by 3 bases and V by 2 bases; bases with no gene match: 2. CDR3 size: 14 residues. CDR3 nucleotide sequence: TGTGCCAGCAGTGAAATACAGGGGGACTATGGCTACACCTTC. The encoded protein is CASSEIQGDYGYTF.

This clonotype was recorded a few times. V usage is TRBV20-1 and J usage is TRBJ2-7; 11 bases are a match to TRBD2. V lost 5 bases, J lost 7 bases, and 13 bases stayed unmatched. Germline V gives CDR1 DFQATT, CDR2 SNEGSKA (reference sequence). The CDR3 spans 15 residues. For the CDR3, the DNA is TGCAGTGCTCCCACTACTAGCGGGAGTTGGAAAGAGCAGTACTTC. This codes for CSAPTTSGSWKEQYF.

At least ten counts were recorded for this clonotype. V gene TRBV5-1 combines with J gene TRBJ2-7, with a tentative D call TRBD1 (5 bases). The CDR3 runs to 13 residues. Trimming stripped 4 bases from V and 2 bases from J, with 10 bases between. The germline V gene encodes CDR1 SGHRS and CDR2 YFSETQ. The CDR3 sequence is CASSRTSTYEQYF. The CDR3 coding sequence is TGCGCCAGCAGCCGGACATCAACCTACGAGCAGTACTTC.

This clonotype was found many times. The rearrangement links TRBV21-1 to TRBJ1-6. TRBV21-1 represents a pseudogene. The CDR3 totals 18 residues. The CDR3 region has the DNA TGTGCCAGCAGCAAAACGGACTTAGGGAACCTTGATAATTCACCCCTCCACTTT. This gives the protein CASSKTDLGNLDNSPLHF.

There are many counts of this clonotype. The rearrangement links TRBV30 to TRBJ2-7, with 8 bases aligning to TRBD1. The CDR3 extends over 12 amino acids. V trimming: 7 bases; J trimming: 7 bases; junction bases outside the gene matches: 9. Germline V gives CDR1 GTSNPN, CDR2 SVGIG (reference sequence). CDR3 coding DNA: TGTGCCTCGAACAGGGGGTCGGCAGAGCAGTACTTC. Protein product: CASNRGSAEQYF.

This clonotype was recorded at least ten times. CDR3 in DNA: TGTGCCAGCAGCCTCCGTATTTCCCCGGGGGTGGATGAGCAGTTCTTC. This sequence encodes CASSLRISPGVDEQFF. The rearrangement joins TRBV13 to TRBJ2-1; TRBD2 might be the D (6 bases). This CDR3 has 16 amino acids. Per germline, CDR1 PRHDT and CDR2 FYEKMQ (reference sequence). Trimming pared 5 bases from V and 8 bases from J, leaving 22 bases between.

This clonotype was observed at least ten times. This chain connects TRBV21-1 to TRBJ2-1; the table's D gene call, TRBD2, was not cross checked with the DNA. TRBV21-1 is recorded as a pseudogene. The CDR3 is made up of 15 amino acids. DNA for the CDR3: TGTGCCAGCCCGGGGGGGGTTTGCTCCTACAATGAGCAGTTCTTC. As protein: CASPGGVCSYNEQFF.

This clonotype was picked up many times. V is TRBV5-1 and J is TRBJ1-1; no reliable D call. V lost 4 bases and J lost 1, with 11 bases in between. Germline V lookup: CDR1 SGHRS, CDR2 YFSETQ. This CDR3 is 14 amino acids long. Here the CDR3 reads CASSPLRENTEAFF. In DNA, the CDR3 is TGCGCCAGCAGCCCTCTTCGGGAGAACACTGAAGCTTTCTTT.

In its sample, this clonotype was seen many times. One end of the junction does not line up with germline, which may come from a read error. The chain uses TRBV20-1 and TRBJ1-2; D remains unclear. Germline V CDR1 and CDR2: DFQATT, SNEGSKA (reference sequence). The CDR3 totals 10 residues. In nucleotides, the CDR3 is TGCAGTGCCTACGACGAGGCCCTCTCTTTC. Protein product: CSAYDEALSF.

In this sample, this clonotype turned up many times. The chain carries TRBV15 and TRBJ2-7, with D tentatively TRBD1 or TRBD2 (5 bases each). The CDR3 consists of 12 residues. CDR1 and CDR2 (germline): LNHNV, YYDKDF (reference sequence). V was trimmed by 5 bases and J by 8 bases, leaving 13 bases between them. This CDR3 is CATSPSGAKQYF. The CDR3 DNA sequence: TGTGCCACCAGCCCGTCCGGGGCGAAGCAGTACTTC.

This clonotype was seen repeatedly, ten times or more. V gene TRBV12-3 or TRBV12-4 combines with J gene TRBJ2-3; 12 bases align to TRBD2. The CDR3 has 16 residues. Trimming at V came to 7 bases and at J to 2 bases, leaving 7 bases not matched to a gene. CDR3 loop: CASTSGLAGITDTQYF. The DNA of the CDR3 is TGTGCCAGCACCTCGGGACTAGCGGGCATCACAGATACGCAGTATTTT.

This clonotype was recorded many times. This chain joins TRBV7-3 and TRBJ2-3; maybe TRBD1 (7 bases). Looked up from germline, CDR1 is SGHTA and CDR2 is FQGTGA. The ends were cut back, 2 bases at V and 1 base at J, with 10 bases in the middle. The CDR3 length is 15 residues. DNA for the CDR3: TGTGCCAGCAGCTTACAGGGGGGAGGCACAGATACGCAGTATTTT. Protein: CASSLQGGGTDTQYF.